This entry describes one T cell receptor beta chain. In its sample, this clone was seen a few times. The antigen it recognizes is unknown. No clone much larger than this one lies a single base away; base qualities are absent. This specimen comes from a study of T cells after posttransplantation cyclophosphamide (dated by TCRdb to 2015 to 2016). At the level of the whole study: T cell repertoire reconstitution was tracked by TRB sequencing after myeloablative bone marrow transplantation in which posttransplantation cyclophosphamide was used as GVHD prophylaxis. Samples from under 40 PTCy-treated patients, along with samples from 15 to 20 of their related bone marrow donors, underwent antigen receptor sequencing. Blood from all 30 or so PTCy patients who had 1-year posttransplant specimens underwent TRB sequencing. In 3 patients, up to roughly 3 additional blood samples taken between 2 and 5.2 years after transplant also underwent TRB sequencing, as did pretransplant blood from a handful of patients. Because TRA and TRB clonality correlated tightly in roughly ten samples, later TCR analyses were limited to TRB. Public TRB sequences were checked against a database of over 3,600 sequences associated with responses to pathogens, tumor antigens, self-antigens and alloantigens. Summary of the overall study and its limitations: Donor-recipient similarity was low at 1-2 months but increased during the first year, and donor CD8+ memory clones often dominated later blood repertoires. Across 45 to 50 patients, TRB clonality was highly associated with recipient CMV seropositivity and CMV reactivation, and PTCy diversity was similar to diversity in CNI/methotrexate controls. The TRB repertoires of T cells infiltrating skin or GI tract showed only limited overlap with the TRB repertoires of T cells in blood.

Related bone marrow donors provided peripheral blood samples on the day of marrow donation. Peripheral blood and bone marrow mononuclear cells were isolated by Ficoll-Hypaque density centrifugation and were cryopreserved. Genomic DNA was used for TRB sequencing, which was performed with the immunoSEQ assay at survey resolution or with the hsTCRB kit. In the paper's pipeline: The immunoSEQ software was used for initial read processing, and the LymphoSeq R package was used for repertoire analyses. Clonality was computed as 1 minus normalized Shannon entropy, and a Gini coefficient was also calculated for each TRB dataset. Phenotypes of unsorted samples were inferred by mapping TRB sequences from sorted subsets of the recipient or donor onto the same recipient's unsorted samples. TCRdb obtained this table from immuneACCESS and retained in-frame rearrangements with V and J assigned. These tables miss some clones; where compared with another copy, unresolved V genes account for less than half of the shortfall, and the remainder is unexplained. The DNA was the basis for D and trimming; V, J and clone size are from that table. This sample has around 35,000 clones in the table, none counted a single time. Roughly 1.1% of the sample is held by the ten biggest clonotypes.

This clonotype was sampled from a girl between 10 and 17 years old in good health, CMV-negative, and a related stem cell transplant donor. Sequenced sample: PBMCs.

The base sequence is TGTGCCAGTAGTATATCGACGGGATACGCGAACACCGGGGAGCTGTTTTTT. Translated, this gives CASSISTGYANTGELFF. The chain joins TRBV19 to TRBJ2-2, and perhaps TRBD2 as D gene, on 5 matching bases. V is shortened by 2 bases, J by 0 bases, and the region joining them spans 13 bases. There are 17 amino acids in the CDR3, from cysteine to phenylalanine inclusive. Kept here is only the CDR3 DNA, which spans 51 bases and is read in frame from base 1. CDR1 is given as LNHDA and CDR2 as SQIVND, both from the germline V gene (reference sequence).